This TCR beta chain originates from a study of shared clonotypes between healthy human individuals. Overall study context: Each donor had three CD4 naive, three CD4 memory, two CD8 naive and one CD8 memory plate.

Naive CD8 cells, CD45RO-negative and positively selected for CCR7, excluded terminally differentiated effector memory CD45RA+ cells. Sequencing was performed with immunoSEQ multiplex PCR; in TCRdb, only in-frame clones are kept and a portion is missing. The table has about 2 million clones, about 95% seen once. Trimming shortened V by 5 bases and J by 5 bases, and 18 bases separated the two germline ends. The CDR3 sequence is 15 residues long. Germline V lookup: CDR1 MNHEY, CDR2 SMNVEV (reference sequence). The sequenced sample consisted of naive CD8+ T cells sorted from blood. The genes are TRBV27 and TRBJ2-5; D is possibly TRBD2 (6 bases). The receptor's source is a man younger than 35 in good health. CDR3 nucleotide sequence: TGTGCCAGCAGTCCCTTCTTGGGGACTGATGAGACCCAGTACTTC. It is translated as CASSPFLGTDETQYF.